Reported below is one T cell receptor beta chain. The clone's antigen remains unknown. No quality values exist for individual bases; no much larger clone is one base distant. The V end loses 2 bases and the J end loses 3 bases, and a stretch of 11 bases separates them. The CDR3 holds 14 amino acids from the cysteine to the phenylalanine. Of the read, only the CDR3 DNA is kept; its 42 bases are in frame from base 1. The sample originates from a study of shared clonotypes between healthy human individuals (dated by TCRdb to the early 2020s). Regarding the study in general: The cohort comprised a couple of women and a few men aged 18 to 49 years. For each donor, CD4 naive and CD4 memory were each run on three plates, CD8 naive on two plates, and CD8 memory on one plate. To estimate repertoire size and how much clonotype sharing occurs between individuals, the study deeply sequenced the blood TCR repertoires of roughly 5 healthy adults. To increase sequencing depth and limit assay-specific biases, different laboratories used diverse techniques to prepare libraries and sequence TCR repertoires. Between about 0.9 and 8.9 billion PBMCs per donor were obtained by leukapheresis. The research as a whole found: Pairwise subsampling indicated that sequencing depth was expected to affect the degree of clonotype sharing among donors. Even with the large sequencing depth, rarefaction of the sorted-subset datasets indicated that sequencing was incomplete. Across a handful of donors, about 4.5% of naive CD4, 3.5% of naive CD8, 2.3% of memory CD4, and roughly 0.4% of memory CD8 clonotypes were shared. The small number of donors limited the genetic and exposure-history diversity represented. Clonotypes shared by all four sorted-subset donors showed higher generation probabilities than non-shared clonotypes. Sampling was limited to blood, and TCR repertoires in tissue likely differ from TCR repertoires in blood. Estimated clonotype richness was generally larger for naive than for memory subsets.

Using the deep immunoSEQ assay, multiplex PCR amplified TCR CDR3 regions from genomic DNA. Genomic DNA extracted from each cell subset was distributed evenly over all wells of several immunoSEQ 96-well plates, and each plate served as one replicate. For sorted subsets, around 0.2 ug of genomic DNA, equivalent to around 31,000 T cell genomes, went into each replicate PCR. The purified libraries were quantified using a Qubit 3.0 fluorometer, sized with a Bioanalyzer 2100, and then quantified again using the KAPA Library Quantification kit. A separate single-read 150-cycle Illumina NextSeq 550 flow cell was used to sequence each immunoSEQ 96-well plate. The study's own analysis went as follows. Because the immunoSEQ output held only junctional sequences and lacked quality scores, the filtering could not match the filtering applied to full-length reads. To assign V/J genes and CDR3, sequences were annotated using PyIR, a Python wrapper for IgBLAST v1.9, with IMGT germline references. Reads were filtered out if the reads had weak V/J assignments (E-value above 1e-6), no CDR3, stop codons, out-of-frame junctions, or ambiguous translated residues. V3J clonotypes were defined as sequences sharing the same inferred V gene, J gene, and CDR3 amino acid sequence. Percentage overlap between repertoires was computed as shared unique clonotypes divided by the size of the smaller repertoire. RTK rarefaction, the Chao1 estimator, and Recon v2.1 estimates of unobserved clonotypes were used to assess repertoire richness. Generation probabilities for all TCRbeta clonotypes obtained by the gDNA method from several donors were computed using OLGA. Imported from immuneACCESS, the table was reduced by TCRdb to in-frame sequences with V and J called. These copies leave out some clones; in studies compared against another copy, an unresolved V gene accounts for under half, and the cause of the remainder is not known. V and J calls and clone size are as listed in that table; D and trimming were resolved from the DNA. Recorded for this sample are millions of clones; approximately 92% of them occurred a single time. Jointly, the top ten make up roughly 0.13% of the sample.

The donors were healthy, HIV-negative adults with no recently reported acute infections or vaccinations. Every donor was a Caucasian adult living in Nashville, Tennessee, USA. Magnetic negative selection was used to enrich CD4+ T cells, after which naive cells were positively selected on CD45RA and the negative fraction became the memory subset. Blood was collected by leukapheresis, and PBMCs were isolated by Ficoll-Histopaque density gradient centrifugation and then cryopreserved in liquid nitrogen vapor phase. Analytical flow cytometry was used to check the purity and quantity of every magnetically sorted T cell population. Each sorted fraction had its genomic DNA isolated and then quantified by UV absorbance on a Nanodrop 2000c.

Recombination connected TRBV6-7 to TRBJ2-7, and perhaps TRBD1 as D gene, on 6 matching bases. TRBV6-7 belongs to the ORF category, with a function that is uncertain. Specimen: naive CD4+ T cells sorted from blood. Interpreted using the paper, the cell subset or site label stands for: CD45RA+ positively selected. This sequence originates from a man between 18 and 35 years old in good health. The DNA is as follows: TGTGCCAGCAGTTACGGGGACAAGGTCTACGAGCAGTACTTC. This is translated as CASSYGDKVYEQYF.